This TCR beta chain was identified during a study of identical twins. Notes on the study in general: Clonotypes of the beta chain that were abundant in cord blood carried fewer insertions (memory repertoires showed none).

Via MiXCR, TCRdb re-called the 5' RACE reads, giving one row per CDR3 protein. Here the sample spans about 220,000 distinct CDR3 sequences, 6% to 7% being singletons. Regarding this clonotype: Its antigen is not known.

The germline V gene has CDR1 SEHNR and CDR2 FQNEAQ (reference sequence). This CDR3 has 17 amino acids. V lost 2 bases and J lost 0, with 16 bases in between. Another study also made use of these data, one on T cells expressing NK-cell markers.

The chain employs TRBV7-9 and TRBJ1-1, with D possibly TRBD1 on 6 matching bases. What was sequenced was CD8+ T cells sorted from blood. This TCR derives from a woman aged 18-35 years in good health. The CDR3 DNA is TGTGCCAGCAGCTTAAGTCGGGGGGCCAGCTTGAACACTGAAGCTTTCTTT. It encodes CASSLSRGASLNTEAFF.